A selection of T cell receptor beta chains follows, all from one sample in a study of PD-1 blockade in classical Hodgkin lymphoma. TCRdb's table, derived via immunoSEQ multiplex PCR, lists solely in-frame clones and lacks some. This sample has tens of thousands of clones, with under 95% found just once. Material: peripheral blood mononuclear cells (PBMCs), obtained at baseline. The receptors here all came from a human donor with classical Hodgkin lymphoma. The CDR3 runs from the conserved cysteine through the conserved F or W. The D gene is left open where the match is weak. Not every row has a clone size; where given, it reads once, few, many or a size class.

TRBV4-1	few	TRBJ2-5	TRBD2	CASSQGQRGPWETQYF	TGCGCCAGCAGCCAAGGGCAGCGGGGGCCCTGGGAGACCCAGTACTTC
TRBV7-6	.	TRBJ2-2	.	CASRLDTGELFF	TGTGCCAGCAGATTAGACACCGGGGAGCTGTTTTTT
TRBV21-1	.	TRBJ2-5	.	CASSKNGWGTSGQETQYF	TGTGCCAGCAGCAAAAATGGGTGGGGGACTAGCGGCCAAGAGACCCAGTACTTC
TRBV7-7	.	TRBJ2-7	TRBD2	CASSLAGGPVYEQYF	TGTGCCAGCAGCCTAGCGGGAGGGCCTGTTTACGAGCAGTACTTC
TRBV7-9	.	TRBJ2-1	.	CASSLPGPISTDEQFF	TGTGCCAGCAGCTTACCGGGACCTATCTCTACAGATGAGCAGTTCTTC
TRBV6-5	.	TRBJ2-7	.	CASSYARGESYYEQYF	TGTGCCAGCAGTTACGCACGGGGTGAGTCGTATTACGAGCAGTACTTC
TRBV11-2	.	TRBJ1-3	TRBD1	CASRGQLAGELAGNTIYF	TGTGCCAGCCGGGGACAGTTGGCGGGTGAGCTCGCTGGAAACACCATATATTTT
TRBV5-4	.	TRBJ2-6	.	CASSFDPDSSGANVLTF	TGTGCCAGCAGCTTTGATCCGGACTCCTCTGGGGCCAACGTCCTGACTTTC
TRBV5-5	.	TRBJ2-6	.	CASSWEGQFFSGANVLTF	TGTGCCAGCAGCTGGGAGGGACAGTTCTTCTCTGGGGCCAACGTCCTGACTTTC
TRBV5-1	.	TRBJ1-2	.	CASSVEGRDYGYTF	TGCGCCAGCAGCGTTGAGGGTAGGGACTATGGCTACACCTTC
TRBV5-8	.	TRBJ2-3	TRBD2	CASSSGLATDTQYF	TGTGCCAGCAGCTCCGGACTAGCCACAGATACGCAGTATTTT
TRBV27	few	TRBJ2-7	.	CASSLSVNSYEQYF	TGTGCCAGCAGTTTATCCGTGAACTCCTACGAGCAGTACTTC
TRBV5-1	.	TRBJ2-7	.	CASSLVDSYEQYF	TGCGCCAGCAGCTTGGTTGACAGCTACGAGCAGTACTTC
TRBV19	.	TRBJ2-1	.	CASSSTENNEQFF	TGTGCCAGTAGTTCGACAGAAAACAATGAGCAGTTCTTC
TRBV6-5	once	TRBJ2-5	.	CASSSDSRRTETQYF	TGTGCCAGCAGTTCCGACTCCCGCCGCACGGAGACCCAGTACTTC
TRBV15	.	TRBJ2-3	.	CATSRAAGPYRDTQYF	TGTGCCACCAGCAGAGCGGCGGGGCCGTACCGGGATACGCAGTATTTT
TRBV2	.	TRBJ2-7	TRBD1	CASSGDRGRDEQYF	TGTGCCAGCAGTGGAGACAGGGGGCGGGACGAGCAGTACTTC
TRBV15	.	TRBJ1-5	.	CATSRDARSNQPQHF	TGTGCCACCAGCAGAGATGCTCGGAGCAATCAGCCCCAGCATTTT
TRBV11-2	.	TRBJ1-2	.	CASSLVMDNYGYTF	TGTGCCAGCAGCTTAGTGATGGATAACTATGGCTACACCTTC
TRBV6-1	.	TRBJ2-2	TRBD2	CASSEGEGWTGELFF	TGTGCCAGCAGTGAAGGGGAGGGTTGGACCGGGGAGCTGTTTTTT
TRBV2	.	TRBJ1-3	.	CASSEYRGNTIYF	TGTGCCAGCAGTGAGTACAGGGGAAACACCATATATTTT
TRBV6-6	.	TRBJ2-7	.	CASSYTRLVDEQYF	TGTGCCAGCAGTTACACCCGACTAGTAGACGAGCAGTACTTC
TRBV14	.	TRBJ2-7	TRBD1	CASSQEWRTGTYEQYF	TGTGCCAGCAGCCAAGAGTGGCGGACAGGGACCTACGAGCAGTACTTC
TRBV7-2	.	TRBJ2-3	TRBD1	CASSSGTGGADTQYF	TGTGCCAGCAGTTCCGGGACAGGGGGCGCAGATACGCAGTATTTT
TRBV13	.	TRBJ2-3	.	CASSLGGTRRTDTQYF	TGTGCCAGCAGCTTGGGAGGGACAAGGCGGACAGATACGCAGTATTTT